The rows below give T cell receptor beta chains drawn from one sample of a study of CXCR3-negative and CXCR3-positive naive CD8 T cells. Following a re-call of the 5' RACE reads, TCRdb has one entry per CDR3 protein and lacks DNA. In total, the table holds 5,000 to 6,500 distinct CDR3 sequences. Sequenced: naive CXCR3+ CD8+ T cells from blood. These receptors originate from a human donor in good health. Some clones in this sample may be carry-over from other donors' samples. Both conserved end residues are part of each CDR3. Expanded clones get a size class; other rows say once, few or many, or leave the size out.

v_call	j_call	clone_size	cdr3_aa
TRBV7-9	TRBJ2-1	-	CASSQIREIYNEQFF
TRBV10-3	TRBJ1-2	medium-sized	CAISESITGGYTF
TRBV12-3/TRBV12-4	TRBJ2-2	-	CASSWAPGLVISGELFF
TRBV7-2	TRBJ1-1	-	CASSLFFRTEAFF
TRBV29-1	TRBJ2-2	-	CSVEIWTGANTGELFF
TRBV20-1	TRBJ2-1	-	CSVLDGGRRNEQFF
TRBV9	TRBJ2-2	medium-sized	CASRSGTADTGELFF
TRBV25-1	TRBJ2-7	medium-sized	CASGGLYEQYF
TRBV7-2	TRBJ2-1	medium-sized	CASSFLVVNEQFF
TRBV29-1	TRBJ2-5	medium-sized	CSVEEWGGSGLETQYF
TRBV10-3	TRBJ2-3	medium-sized	CAISESDSGVTDTQYF
TRBV3-1	TRBJ2-7	medium-sized	CASSQGGQGPLYEQYF
TRBV28	TRBJ2-7	medium-sized	CASSFSAGEVYEQYF
TRBV10-3	TRBJ2-1	medium-sized	CAISPGLLNEQFF
TRBV12-3/TRBV12-4	TRBJ2-1	-	CASSLRREGRDEQFF
TRBV29-1	TRBJ1-2	medium-sized	CSVEEEDYGYTF
TRBV4-1	TRBJ2-1	-	CASSQVGGGSYNEQFF
TRBV29-1	TRBJ2-3	medium-sized	CSVEDLFSGSGDTQYF
TRBV4-3	TRBJ2-1	medium-sized	CASSQAQGGEQFF
TRBV20-1	TRBJ2-1	medium-sized	CSAQRVGRENEQFF
TRBV29-1	TRBJ1-2	-	CSALGLANYGYTF
TRBV14	TRBJ2-5	-	CASSNGLAGGQKETQYF
TRBV6-6	TRBJ1-3	medium-sized	CASSYPGVSGNTIYF
TRBV19	TRBJ2-1	medium-sized	CASSDLSAGEDYNEQFF
TRBV4-3	TRBJ1-1	medium-sized	CASSQSALSYTEAFF
TRBV10-3	TRBJ2-5	-	CAISERGDQETQYF
TRBV7-9	TRBJ2-1	medium-sized	CASSLPGVNEQFF
TRBV20-1	TRBJ2-1	medium-sized	CSARAAGGPNEQFF
TRBV20-1	TRBJ1-1	medium-sized	CSARTGGLGTEAFF
TRBV29-1	TRBJ2-1	-	CSVGQPTSGNEQFF
TRBV7-6	TRBJ2-1	medium-sized	CASSLAGIYNEQFF
TRBV20-1	TRBJ2-1	medium-sized	CSARGPQGAYNEQFF
TRBV20-1	TRBJ1-1	-	CSARDLGIGWGVDAFF
TRBV7-9	TRBJ2-5	medium-sized	CASSSPTAQETQYF
TRBV2	TRBJ1-2	medium-sized	CAGGKEEFYGYTF
TRBV5-4	TRBJ2-1	-	CASSWPGPTNEQFF
TRBV21-1	TRBJ2-3	-	CASSIASGRKWADTQYF
TRBV11-2	TRBJ2-7	medium-sized	CASSSFLAGDYEQYF
TRBV29-1	TRBJ2-1	medium-sized	CSVEGGTVHGQFF
TRBV29-1	TRBJ2-1	-	CSVDGLDRETNEQFF